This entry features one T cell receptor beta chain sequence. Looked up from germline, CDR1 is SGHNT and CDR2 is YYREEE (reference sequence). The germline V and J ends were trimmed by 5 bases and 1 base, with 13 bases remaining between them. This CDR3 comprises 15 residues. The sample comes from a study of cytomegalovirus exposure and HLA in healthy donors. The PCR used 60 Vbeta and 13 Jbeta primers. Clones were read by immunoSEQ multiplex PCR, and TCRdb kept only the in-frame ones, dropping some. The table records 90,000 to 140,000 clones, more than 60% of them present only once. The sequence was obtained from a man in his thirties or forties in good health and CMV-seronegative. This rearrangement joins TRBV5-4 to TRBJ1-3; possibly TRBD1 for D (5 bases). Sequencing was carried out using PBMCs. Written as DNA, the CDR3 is TGTGCCAGCAGTTCCGGGGGGTCATCTGGAAACACCATATATTTT. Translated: CASSSGGSSGNTIYF.